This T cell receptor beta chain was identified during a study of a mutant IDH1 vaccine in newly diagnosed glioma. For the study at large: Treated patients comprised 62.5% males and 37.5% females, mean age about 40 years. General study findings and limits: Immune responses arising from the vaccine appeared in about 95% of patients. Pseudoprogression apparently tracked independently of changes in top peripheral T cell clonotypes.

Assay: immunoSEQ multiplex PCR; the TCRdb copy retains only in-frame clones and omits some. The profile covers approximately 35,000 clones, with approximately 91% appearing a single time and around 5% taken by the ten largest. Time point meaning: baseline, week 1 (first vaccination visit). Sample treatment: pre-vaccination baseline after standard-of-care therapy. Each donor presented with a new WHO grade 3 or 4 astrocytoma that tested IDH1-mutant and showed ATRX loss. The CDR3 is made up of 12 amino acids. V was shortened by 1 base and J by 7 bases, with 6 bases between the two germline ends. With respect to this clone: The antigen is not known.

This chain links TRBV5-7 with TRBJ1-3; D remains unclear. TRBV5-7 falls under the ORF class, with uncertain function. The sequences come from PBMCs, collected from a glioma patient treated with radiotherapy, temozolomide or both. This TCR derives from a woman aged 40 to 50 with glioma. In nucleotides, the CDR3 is TGTGCCAGCAGCTTGAAAGGGAACACCATATATTTT. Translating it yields CASSLKGNTIYF.